The clone carrying this T cell receptor (beta chain) was detected many times. Its specificity is not known. This entry belongs to a study of neurological immune-mediated disorders. Whole-study findings and limits: HTLV-1-associated myelopathy displayed the greatest TCR clonal expansion, and multiple sclerosis exhibited the smallest, lower than that of healthy controls.

Trimming took 6 bases from V and 0 from J, leaving 24 bases between them. CDR1 is DFQATT, CDR2 SNEGSKA, per germline (reference sequence). The CDR3 totals 18 residues. Each CDR3 protein gets one entry after TCRdb re-called the 5' RACE reads with MiXCR. This table has about 38,000 distinct CDR3 sequences, around 5% appearing once. This clonotype was obtained from a man between 18 and 35 years old in good health. The chain uses TRBV20-1 and TRBJ1-3; maybe TRBD1 (6 bases). What was sequenced was CD4+ T cells from blood. The CDR3 reads CSASRDTDDLSSGNTIYF. Written as DNA, the CDR3 is TGCAGTGCGTCACGGGACACCGACGACTTAAGCTCTGGAAACACCATATATTTT.